The 27 T cell receptor beta chains below come from one sample, sequenced in a study of cytomegalovirus exposure and HLA in healthy donors. PCR primers comprised 60 Vbeta and 13 Jbeta primers. TCRdb keeps only in-frame clones here, not all; method: immunoSEQ multiplex PCR. The sample includes about 110,000 clones. Sequenced material: PBMCs. Receptor source: a young man in good health and CMV-seronegative.

J is TRBJ1-1 and V is TRBV6-5; possibly TRBD1 for D (6 bases). This CDR3 contains 11 residues. Germline CDR1 reads MNHEY; CDR2 reads SVGAGI. The V gene lost 2 bases and the J gene lost 10 bases, with 8 bases spanning the gap. CDR3 protein: CASSYMGAAFF. CDR3 sequence (DNA): TGTGCCAGCAGTTACATGGGGGCAGCTTTCTTT.

The CDR3 DNA follows: TGTGCCAGCGGACTAGCGGGGGAAGAGACCCAGTACTTC. This gives the protein CASGLAGEETQYF. This chain uses TRBV28 with TRBJ2-5; 13 bases line up with TRBD2. The CDR3 is made up of 13 amino acids. Trimming at V came to 8 bases and at J to 3 bases, leaving 0 bases not matched to a gene. CDR1 and CDR2 from the germline V gene are MDHEN and SYDVKM. Using reference TRBV28 and TRBJ2-5 for the parts outside the CDR3, the full variable domain is DVKVTQSSRYLVKRTGEKVFLECVQDMDHENMFWYRQDPGLGLRLIYFSYDVKMKEKGDIPEGYSVSREKKERFSLILESASTNQTSMYLCASGLAGEETQYFGPGTRLLVL.

The chain employs TRBV28 and TRBJ2-7; 7 bases map to TRBD1. After removal of 7 bases from V and 0 bases from J, the junction contained 6 bases not matched to a gene. The germline gives CDR1 MDHEN, CDR2 SYDVKM. The CDR3 length is 14 residues. CDR3 loop: CASISGQSSYEQYF. The CDR3 nucleotides are TGTGCCAGCATTTCGGGACAGAGCTCCTACGAGCAGTACTTC. The whole variable domain, filled in from reference TRBV28 and TRBJ2-7, reads DVKVTQSSRYLVKRTGEKVFLECVQDMDHENMFWYRQDPGLGLRLIYFSYDVKMKEKGDIPEGYSVSREKKERFSLILESASTNQTSMYLCASISGQSSYEQYFGPGTRLTVT.

The genes are TRBV6-5 and TRBJ2-7, with a tentative D call TRBD2 (5 bases). Trimming left V 7 bases short and J 5 bases short, with 21 bases between. CDR3 length: 15 amino acids. Germline V CDR1 and CDR2: MNHEY, SVGAGI. The CDR3 sequence: CASIPPGTKVHEQYF. DNA of the CDR3: TGTGCCAGCATCCCTCCGGGAACTAAGGTCCACGAGCAGTACTTC.

CDR3 loop: CASSYHRGGNTGELFF. Here the CDR3 DNA reads TGTGCCAGCAGTTACCATCGAGGGGGAAACACCGGGGAGCTGTTTTTT. This chain links TRBV27 with TRBJ2-2; weak D call: TRBD1 (6 bases). CDR1 and CDR2 from the germline V gene are MNHEY and SMNVEV (reference sequence). The CDR3 length is 16 residues. Deletions cut 4 bases from V and 2 bases from J, with 14 bases between.

The V call is TRBV7-2, the J call TRBJ1-1; unclear D gene. Germline loops: CDR1 SGHTA, CDR2 FQGNSA. V lost 1 base and J lost 1, with 4 bases in between. The CDR3 has 13 residues. CDR3 sequence reads: CASSLEQNTEAFF. The CDR3 nucleotides are TGTGCCAGCAGCTTAGAACAGAACACTGAAGCTTTCTTT.

The V and J genes are TRBV5-1 and TRBJ1-2, with 9 bases aligning to TRBD1. Losses at the gene ends were 4 bases for V and 12 bases for J; bases not matched to a gene: 13. This CDR3 spans 14 amino acids. Germline assignment: CDR1 SGHRS and CDR2 YFSETQ. The CDR3 here is CASSPGNRGRRDTF. For the CDR3, the DNA is TGCGCCAGCAGCCCGGGAAACAGGGGGCGAAGAGACACCTTC.

V and J are TRBV5-5 and TRBJ1-1; 8 bases match TRBD1. The V segment lost 0 bases and the J segment 7 bases; nucleotides outside the gene matches: 11. The CDR3 has 16 residues. The V gene's germline CDR1 is SGHKS and CDR2 YYEKEE (reference sequence). The CDR3 DNA follows: TGTGCCAGCAGCTTGGTCGGCAGGGGGCGATTCATTGAAGCTTTCTTT. It is translated as CASSLVGRGRFIEAFF. Full variable domain (remainder filled in from reference TRBV5-5 and TRBJ1-1): DAGVTQSPTHLIKTRGQQVTLRCSPISGHKSVSWYQQVLGQGPQFIFQYYEKEERGRGNFPDRFSARQFPNYSSELNVNALLLGDSALYLCASSLVGRGRFIEAFFGQGTRLTVV.

The chain is built from TRBV2 and TRBJ2-5; TRBD2 aligns across 11 bases. Germline V gives CDR1 SNHLY, CDR2 FYNNEI. Trimming removed 8 bases from V and 4 bases from J; junction bases left unmatched: 3. This CDR3 is built from 13 residues. CDR3 sequence: CASAGTSGETQYF. The CDR3 DNA is TGTGCCAGCGCCGGGACTAGCGGAGAGACCCAGTACTTC.

The gene calls are TRBV5-1 and TRBJ2-5; D might be TRBD1 (6 bases). CDR3 length equals 14 residues. The germline V and J ends were trimmed by 5 bases and 5 bases, with 16 bases remaining between them. Germline V gives CDR1 SGHRS, CDR2 YFSETQ. CDR3 DNA: TGCGCCAGCAGGCAGACAGGTGGTGTGGAGACCCAGTACTTC. The encoded protein is CASRQTGGVETQYF.

The chain uses TRBV5-6 and TRBJ2-3; D perhaps matches TRBD1 (6 bases). Germline CDR1 is SGHDT and CDR2 is YYEEEE. The V end lost 4 bases, the J end lost 0 bases, and 12 bases lay between the germline ends. There are 15 residues in the CDR3. CDR3 sequence (DNA): TGTGCCAGCAGCCATCTACAGGGTAGCACAGATACGCAGTATTTT. Protein product: CASSHLQGSTDTQYF.

As regards this clone: The same CDR3 is also encoded by other DNA sequences in this sample. The V gene is TRBV5-1, the J gene TRBJ1-5; 9 nucleotides agree with TRBD1. Germline V gene data show CDR1 as SGHRS and CDR2 as YFSETQ. The CDR3 covers 15 residues. Trimming at V came to 0 bases and at J to 2 bases, leaving 0 bases not matched to a gene. The CDR3 region is CASSLGTGGNQPQHF. The CDR3, as DNA: TGCGCCAGCAGCTTGGGGACAGGGGGCAATCAGCCCCAGCATTTT.

The gene calls are TRBV11-2 and TRBJ2-7; D uncertain. This CDR3 region has 12 residues. Trimming removed 1 base from V and 3 bases from J, with 4 bases in between. Germline values: CDR1 SGHAT, CDR2 FQNNGV. CDR3 residues: CASSLALYEQYF. In nucleotides, the CDR3 is TGTGCCAGCAGCTTAGCACTCTACGAGCAGTACTTC.

V gene TRBV4-3 combines with J gene TRBJ2-7; TRBD2 matches at 13 bases. Germline values: CDR1 LGHNA, CDR2 YSLEER. This CDR3 spans 15 amino acids. V was clipped by 3 bases and J by 4 bases; unmatched bases: 3. CDR3 DNA: TGCGCCAGCAGCCAGGGACTAGCGGGGTCATACGAGCAGTACTTC. It is translated as CASSQGLAGSYEQYF.

The V and J genes are TRBV5-6 and TRBJ1-6; 9 bases agree with TRBD1. Germline V gene data show CDR1 as SGHDT and CDR2 as YYEEEE. J lost 8 bases, V lost 4 bases, and 16 bases had no gene match. The CDR3 covers 18 residues. The chain's CDR3 is CASSPNLRDRARDSPLHF. CDR3 DNA sequence: TGTGCCAGCAGCCCCAACCTCCGGGACAGGGCGCGGGATTCACCCCTCCACTTT. Looking up the rest from reference TRBV5-6 and TRBJ1-6 gives the full variable domain: DAGVTQSPTHLIKTRGQQVTLRCSPKSGHDTVSWYQQALGQGPQFIFQYYEEEERQRGNFPDRFSGHQFPNYSSELNVNALLLGDSALYLCASSPNLRDRARDSPLHFGNGTRLTVT.

This sequence joins TRBV5-1 and TRBJ2-5; 8 positions match TRBD1. Germline values: CDR1 SGHRS, CDR2 YFSETQ. Trimming cost V 5 bases and J 4 bases; bases outside gene matches: 4. This CDR3 has 13 residues. The CDR3 protein is CASRPDRGETQYF. The DNA of the CDR3 is TGCGCCAGCAGACCAGACAGGGGAGAGACCCAGTACTTC.

The chain links TRBV19 to TRBJ2-1; 9 nucleotides match TRBD2. CDR3 size: 16 residues. Germline V gene data show CDR1 as LNHDA and CDR2 as SQIVND (reference sequence). V shed 7 bases and J 0 bases; nucleotides not matched to a gene: 7. CDR3 in DNA: TGTGCCAGTAAGTCGAATAGCGGGGGCTCCTACAATGAGCAGTTCTTC. Protein: CASKSNSGGSYNEQFF.

The chain links TRBV18 to TRBJ2-7; the match to TRBD1 covers 8 bases. This CDR3 contains 14 residues. The ends lost 1 base at V and 2 bases at J; junction bases unmatched: 1. Germline CDR1 reads KGHSH; CDR2 reads LQKENI. The DNA of the CDR3 is TGTGCCAGCTCACCACAGGGACAGGCCTACGAGCAGTACTTC. This gives the protein CASSPQGQAYEQYF.

Comments on this clone: Because the CDR3's place on the DNA is in doubt, the DNA is left out and the CDR3 is given as listed by TCRdb. The J gene is TRBJ1-5, the V gene TRBV28. Germline V gene sequence: CDR1 MDHEN, CDR2 SYDVKM. A total of 15 residues make up the CDR3, ends included. This CDR3 reads CASSTSGGLNQPQHF.

This chain links TRBV5-1 with TRBJ1-2; D is unclear. Germline V gene sequence: CDR1 SGHRS, CDR2 YFSETQ. The ends were cut back, 0 bases at V and 5 bases at J, with 8 bases in the middle. This CDR3 has 13 amino acids. The CDR3 DNA follows: TGCGCCAGCAGCTTGGAGGCGGCTTATGGCTACACCTTC. This sequence encodes CASSLEAAYGYTF.

V is TRBV29-1 and J is TRBJ1-2; D remains ambiguous. Trimming removed 3 bases from V and 4 bases from J, with 9 bases in between. The CDR3 has 12 amino acids. Germline V lookup: CDR1 SQVTM, CDR2 ANQGSEA. In DNA form, the CDR3 reads TGCAGCGTTGATCTGGCAGTCTATGGCTACACCTTC. Protein sequence: CSVDLAVYGYTF.

The gene calls are TRBV7-3 and TRBJ2-7, with D maybe TRBD2 (6 bases). V was cut by 1 base and J by 2 bases, with 12 bases left in between. Looked up from germline, CDR1 is SGHTA and CDR2 is FQGTGA. CDR3 length: 15 amino acids. The CDR3 region is CASSLIGTEAYEQYF. The CDR3 DNA follows: TGTGCCAGCAGCTTAATTGGGACTGAAGCCTACGAGCAGTACTTC.

The rearrangement joins TRBV7-6 to TRBJ2-3; D is uncertain. Germline V gene lookup returns CDR1 SGHVS and CDR2 FNYEAQ. Between the trimmed V and J ends, which lost 4 bases and 0 bases, there was a span of 17 bases. The CDR3 spans 17 residues. The CDR3 DNA reads TGTGCCAGCAGCTCATCGACTCCCCGATATAGCACAGATACGCAGTATTTT. It codes for CASSSSTPRYSTDTQYF.

This chain uses TRBV5-1 with TRBJ1-1; tentatively, D is TRBD1 (5 bases). Trimming left V 4 bases short and J 1 base short, with 8 bases between. The CDR3 consists of 13 residues. CDR1 and CDR2 from the germline V gene are SGHRS and YFSETQ. CDR3 in amino acids: CASSTGQNTEAFF. Written as DNA, the CDR3 is TGCGCCAGCAGCACCGGACAGAACACTGAAGCTTTCTTT.

Notes on this clone: An end of the junction differs from the germline gene, which may be a read error. The CDR3 here is CAISEGIGTVLF. The DNA of the CDR3 is TGTGCCATCAGTGAAGGTATTGGGACAGTTTTATTT. The chain couples TRBV10-3 to TRBJ1-1; 7 bases are shared with TRBD1. This CDR3 contains 12 residues. CDR1 is ENHRY, CDR2 SYGVKD, per germline.

The chain carries TRBV29-1 and TRBJ2-7; D not certain. The CDR3 has 14 residues. The germline V gene encodes CDR1 SQVTM and CDR2 ANQGSEA. V lost 0 bases to trimming and J lost 0 bases, with 9 bases between them. The CDR3 DNA reads as TGCAGCGTTGAAGATCGAGGCAGCTCCTACGAGCAGTACTTC. Translating it yields CSVEDRGSSYEQYF.

The rearrangement links TRBV19 to TRBJ2-2, with 8 bases aligning to TRBD1. CDR1 and CDR2 from the germline V gene are LNHDA and SQIVND (reference sequence). V lost 8 bases, J lost 6 bases, and 11 bases stayed unmatched. The CDR3 loop spans 15 amino acids. The CDR3 here is CASQRETGVAGELFF. The CDR3 DNA follows: TGTGCCAGTCAACGGGAGACAGGGGTGGCCGGGGAGCTGTTTTTT.